Sequencing of this T cell receptor beta chain was carried out in a study of blood T cell repertoires in COVID-19. The CDR3 is made up of 15 amino acids. In germline, CDR1 is MNHNS, CDR2 SASEGT. V dropped 0 bases and J dropped 7; count of bases not matched to a gene: 8. Sequencing was performed with immunoSEQ multiplex PCR; in TCRdb, only in-frame clones are kept and a portion is missing. This sample carries under 95,000 clones, 80% to 90% of them seen once, and the ten largest clones take 7% to 9%. This chain uses TRBV6-1 with TRBJ1-1, with 7 bases identical to TRBD1. The receptor was derived from a human donor with acute or convalescent COVID-19. The donor label of this sample is uncertain. The sample consisted of peripheral blood. The CDR3 sequence: CASSEATTGQVEAFF. The CDR3 DNA reads as TGTGCCAGCAGTGAAGCCACGACAGGGCAGGTTGAAGCTTTCTTT.